Reported below is one T cell receptor (beta chain). The antigen remains undetermined. These data are taken from a study of cytomegalovirus exposure and HLA in healthy donors. The study, taken as a whole, reports: Reports described diagnosis of cytomegalovirus status by the classifier as highly specific and sensitive. Cytomegalovirus association was listed for approximately 160 TCR beta chains. While the bulk of TCR sequences proved rare, some public TCRs turned up in many donors.

The CDR3 extends over 15 amino acids. Germline assignment: CDR1 LGHNT and CDR2 FRNRAP. Trimming left V 0 bases short and J 3 bases short, with 10 bases between. Profiling relied on immunoSEQ multiplex PCR, and the TCRdb table lists in-frame clones only, not all of them. The table has some 120,000 clones, over 85% seen once; the top ten hold under 2%. The donors were members of the approximately 110-subject validation cohort (separate from the approximately 670-subject first cohort). The receptor's source is a woman between 18 and 29 years old in good health and CMV-seronegative. The chain links TRBV12-5 to TRBJ2-3; D might be TRBD2 (5 bases). Sample: PBMCs. CDR3 in DNA: TGTGCTAGTGGTTTGGTACTTGGGAGAACAGATACGCAGTATTTT. This codes for CASGLVLGRTDTQYF. The full variable domain, completed using reference TRBV12-5 and TRBJ2-3, is DARVTQTPRHKVTEMGQEVTMRCQPILGHNTVFWYRQTMMQGLELLAYFRNRAPLDDSGMPKDRFSAEMPDATLATLKIQPSEPRDSAVYFCASGLVLGRTDTQYFGPGTRLTVL.